Below, one T cell receptor (beta chain) is given with its context. Its cognate antigen is unknown. A roughly 120-subject validation cohort, separate from the approximately 690-subject first cohort, supplied the donors. Libraries were prepared by immunoSEQ multiplex PCR; TCRdb keeps only in-frame clonotypes and omits some of them. The sample records fewer than 200,000 clones, 85% to 90% being singletons. The entry originates in a study of cytomegalovirus exposure and HLA in healthy donors. Study as a whole: The same platform was used for the 130 or so validation repertoires as for the 600 to 700 first-cohort repertoires, as reported in a later analysis.

Study-wide results and caveats: It was reportedly the case that the classifier diagnosed cytomegalovirus status with high specificity and sensitivity. The study labeled 150 or so TCR beta chains cytomegalovirus-associated.

Germline assignment: CDR1 LGHNA and CDR2 YSLEER. The V gene lost 0 bases and the J gene lost 6 bases, with 26 bases spanning the gap. This CDR3 spans 20 amino acids. The chain uses TRBV4-3 and TRBJ2-2; D is unclear. Sequencing used PBMCs. This receptor was obtained from a woman in her thirties in good health and CMV-seronegative. The CDR3: CASSQDLVGPSPSFPGELFF. CDR3 sequence (DNA): TGCGCCAGCAGCCAAGACCTTGTAGGCCCTTCGCCCTCGTTCCCCGGGGAGCTGTTTTTT.